Listed here is a single T cell receptor beta chain. Its antigen remains unknown. The source of the sample is a study of T cell responses to AZD1222 COVID-19 vaccine. About the research overall: Analyses pooled second doses at about 4 or about 12 weeks.

Measured with immunoSEQ multiplex PCR; TCRdb has only the in-frame clones, and not every one. Among around 110,000 clones listed, approximately 83% were seen once. The CDR3 covers 13 residues. With 2 bases removed from V and 1 base from J, the gap between germline ends came to 5 bases. Germline values: CDR1 MNHEY, CDR2 SVGAGI. Study results and limitations: Researchers report vaccine-associated CD4 TCRs spanning spike, with dominance at 160-218 and 743-854. Donors were largely white British and mainly female; clonal diversity was possibly underestimated. Targeting of unmutated variant regions was reportedly seen in nearly half of spike-specific TCRs.

This sequence originates from an adult in good health. This sample comprised peripheral blood, obtained on day 0 of AZD1222 vaccination. The rearrangement uses TRBV6-5 and TRBJ1-1; D ambiguous. CDR3 amino acids: CASSYNRNTEAFF. CDR3 nucleotides: TGTGCCAGCAGTTACAACAGGAACACTGAAGCTTTCTTT.